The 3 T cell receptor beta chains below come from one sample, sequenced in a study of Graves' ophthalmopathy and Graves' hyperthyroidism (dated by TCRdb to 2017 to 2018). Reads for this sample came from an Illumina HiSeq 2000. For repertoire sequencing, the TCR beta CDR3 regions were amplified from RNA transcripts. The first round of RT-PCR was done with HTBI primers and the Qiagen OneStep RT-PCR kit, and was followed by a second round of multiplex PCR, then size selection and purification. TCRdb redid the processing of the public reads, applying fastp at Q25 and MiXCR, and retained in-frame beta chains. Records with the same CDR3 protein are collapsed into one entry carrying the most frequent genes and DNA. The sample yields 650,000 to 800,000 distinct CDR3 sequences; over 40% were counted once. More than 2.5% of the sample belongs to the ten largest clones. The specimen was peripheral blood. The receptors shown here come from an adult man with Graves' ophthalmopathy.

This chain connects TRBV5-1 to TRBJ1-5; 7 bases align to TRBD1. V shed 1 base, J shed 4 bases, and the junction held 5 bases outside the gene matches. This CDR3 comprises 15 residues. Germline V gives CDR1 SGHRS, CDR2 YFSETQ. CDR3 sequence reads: CASSLPGGPNQPQHF. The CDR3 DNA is TGCGCCAGCAGCTTGCCAGGGGGGCCAAATCAGCCCCAGCATTTT.

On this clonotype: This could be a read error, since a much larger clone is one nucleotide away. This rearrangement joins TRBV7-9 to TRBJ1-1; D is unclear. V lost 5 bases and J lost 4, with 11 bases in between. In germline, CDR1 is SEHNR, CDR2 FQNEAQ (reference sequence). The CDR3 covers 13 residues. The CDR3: CASSPDTLTEAFF. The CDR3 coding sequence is TGTGCCAGCAGCCCGGATACACTCACTGAAGCTTTCTTT. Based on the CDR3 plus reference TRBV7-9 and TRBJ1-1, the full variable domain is DTGVSQNPRHKITKRGQNVTFRCDPISEHNRLYWYRQTLGQGPEFLTYFQNEAQLEKSRLLSDRFSAERPKGSFSTLEIQRTEQGDSAMYLCASSPDTLTEAFFGQGTRLTVV.

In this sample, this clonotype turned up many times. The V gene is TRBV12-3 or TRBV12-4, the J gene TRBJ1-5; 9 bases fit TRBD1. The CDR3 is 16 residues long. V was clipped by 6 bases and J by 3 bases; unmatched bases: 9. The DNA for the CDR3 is TGTGCCAGCAGCCCGGACAGGGGCCCTAACAATCAGCCCCAGCATTTT. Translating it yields CASSPDRGPNNQPQHF.